This T cell receptor (beta chain) was identified during a study of T cell responses to AZD1222 COVID-19 vaccine. The repertoire was sequenced with immunoSEQ multiplex PCR; TCRdb's copy has only in-frame clones and lacks some. The sample lists fewer than 90,000 clones, about 89% occurring once. The sequencing here drew on peripheral blood, taken 28 days after the second AZD1222 dose. This clonotype was sampled from an adult who received the AZD1222 COVID-19 vaccine.

In DNA, the CDR3 is TGTGCCAGCAGCGAAGACCGTGGAAATTCACCCCTCCACTTT. Its translation is CASSEDRGNSPLHF. The chain combines TRBV7-8 with TRBJ1-6; D call uncertain. Germline values: CDR1 SGHVS, CDR2 FQNEAQ. The CDR3 is made up of 14 amino acids. V lost 5 bases to trimming and J lost 7 bases, with 12 bases between them.